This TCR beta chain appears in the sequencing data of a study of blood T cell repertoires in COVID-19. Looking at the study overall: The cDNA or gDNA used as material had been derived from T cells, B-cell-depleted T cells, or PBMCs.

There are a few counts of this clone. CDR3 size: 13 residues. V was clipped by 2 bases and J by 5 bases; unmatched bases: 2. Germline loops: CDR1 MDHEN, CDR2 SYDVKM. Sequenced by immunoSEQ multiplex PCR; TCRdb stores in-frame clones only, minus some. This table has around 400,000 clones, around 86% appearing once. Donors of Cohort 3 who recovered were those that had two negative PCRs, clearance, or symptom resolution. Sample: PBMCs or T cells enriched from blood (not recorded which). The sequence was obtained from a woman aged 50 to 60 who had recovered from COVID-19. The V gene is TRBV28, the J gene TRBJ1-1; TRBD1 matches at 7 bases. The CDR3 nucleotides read TGTGCCAGCAGTTTACCACAGGGGACTGAAGCTTTCTTT. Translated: CASSLPQGTEAFF. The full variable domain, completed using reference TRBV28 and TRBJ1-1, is DVKVTQSSRYLVKRTGEKVFLECVQDMDHENMFWYRQDPGLGLRLIYFSYDVKMKEKGDIPEGYSVSREKKERFSLILESASTNQTSMYLCASSLPQGTEAFFGQGTRLTVV.